The 19 T cell receptor beta chains below come from one sample, sequenced in a study of shared clonotypes between healthy human individuals (dated by TCRdb to about 2020). The library was made by the immunoSEQ multiplex PCR assay. TCRdb took over this immuneACCESS table, retaining in-frame rearrangements with V and J assigned. Such tables are incomplete; in checked studies, under half of the missing clones stem from an unresolved V gene, and the remainder is unexplained. This sample holds about 1.1 million clones; roughly 80% were observed only once. The top ten clonotypes cover approximately 0.95% of the sample. Sequencing was carried out using memory CD4+ T cells from PBMCs. In light of the paper, this sample's cell subset or site label describes: CD45RA-negative fraction. These receptors were obtained from a man between 18 and 29 years old in good health. Some clones in this sample may be carry-over from other donors' samples.

This clone came up once. The chain employs TRBV5-1 and TRBJ2-3; either TRBD1 or TRBD2 may supply D (6 bases each). Trimming took 0 bases from V and 6 from J, leaving 11 bases between them. The CDR3 is made up of 14 amino acids. Germline V gives CDR1 SGHRS, CDR2 YFSETQ. DNA for the CDR3: TGCGCCAGCAGCTTGGTCGGGGGCGCGGATACGCAGTATTTT. Translation: CASSLVGGADTQYF.

This rearrangement joins TRBV7-2 to TRBJ2-1, with TRBD2 matching 8 bases. V was clipped by 5 bases and J by 8 bases; unmatched bases: 14. Germline V lookup: CDR1 SGHTA, CDR2 FQGNSA. The CDR3 runs to 16 residues. Here the CDR3 DNA reads TGTGCCAGCAGCCCCGTGAGCGGGAGAAAGATTGATGAGCAGTTCTTC. Its protein product is CASSPVSGRKIDEQFF.

The J gene is TRBJ2-1, the V gene TRBV10-3; possibly TRBD1 or TRBD2 for D (6 bases each). Germline lookup yields CDR1 ENHRY and CDR2 SYGVKD. V lost 7 bases and J lost 0, with 13 bases in between. This CDR3 has 15 residues. CDR3 in DNA: TGTGCCATCACCCCCGGAGGGGGCTCCTACAATGAGCAGTTCTTC. This sequence encodes CAITPGGGSYNEQFF.

The chain employs TRBV29-1 and TRBJ2-1; D gene uncertain. The CDR3 runs to 11 residues. The V and J ends lost 1 base and 11 bases respectively, with 9 bases between them. Germline assignment: CDR1 SQVTM and CDR2 ANQGSEA. The CDR3 region has the DNA TGCAGCGTTGAAGGGTCTATCCAGCAGTTCTTC. It encodes CSVEGSIQQFF.

This clone occurred a few times. The chain employs TRBV10-3 and TRBJ1-5, with 8 positions matching TRBD1. V trimming: 4 bases; J trimming: 12 bases; junction bases outside the gene matches: 8. This CDR3 is built from 13 residues. CDR1 is ENHRY, CDR2 SYGVKD, per germline. The CDR3 reads CAISALQGEYQHF. The CDR3 nucleotides are TGTGCCATCAGTGCCCTACAGGGGGAATACCAGCATTTT.

In its sample, this clone was seen many times. Other DNA sequences from this sample encode an identical CDR3 as well. V usage is TRBV29-1 and J usage is TRBJ1-1; D is undetermined. CDR3 length: 12 amino acids. The germline V gene encodes CDR1 SQVTM and CDR2 ANQGSEA. V gave up 6 bases and J gave up 2 bases, with 10 bases separating them. The CDR3 nucleotides read TGCAGCGTCAACCGCCCCAACACTGAAGCTTTCTTT. It encodes CSVNRPNTEAFF.

The rearrangement joins TRBV5-1 to TRBJ1-2; TRBD1 aligns across 7 bases. The CDR3 loop spans 14 amino acids. Germline V gene sequence: CDR1 SGHRS, CDR2 YFSETQ. V lost 0 bases to trimming and J lost 4 bases; unmatched junction nucleotides: 3. CDR3 amino acids: CASSLDRGSYGYTF. DNA for the CDR3: TGCGCCAGCAGCTTGGACAGGGGATCCTATGGCTACACCTTC.

Remarks on this clone: This same CDR3 is encoded by further DNA sequences in the sample. The V call is TRBV2, the J call TRBJ2-7; no reliable D call. The CDR3 contains 13 residues. V shed 8 bases and J shed 2 bases, with 13 bases lying between them. Germline CDR1 SNHLY, CDR2 FYNNEI. CDR3 amino acids: CASRGPEPYEQYF. The DNA for the CDR3 is TGTGCCAGCCGAGGCCCAGAACCCTACGAGCAGTACTTC.

A note on this clone: An end of the junction differs from the germline gene, which may be a read error. This chain links TRBV18 with TRBJ1-2; D remains ambiguous. Germline assignment: CDR1 KGHSH and CDR2 LQKENI. The CDR3 contains 13 residues. The chain's CDR3 is CASSPGEDYGHTF. Here the CDR3 DNA reads TGTGCCAGCTCACCAGGGGAGGACTATGGCCACACCTTC.

The J gene is TRBJ1-3, the V gene TRBV5-1, with 7 bases aligning to TRBD1. Germline trimming cut 1 base from V and 2 bases from J; bases unmatched to any gene: 6. Per germline, CDR1 SGHRS and CDR2 YFSETQ. The length of the CDR3 is 16 residues. CDR3 nucleotide sequence: TGCGCCAGCAGCTTGCGGGCAGGGGGGACTGGAAACACCATATATTTT. Translated: CASSLRAGGTGNTIYF.

This CDR3 reads CASRGTGRTGELFF. The CDR3 coding sequence is TGTGCCAGCAGGGGGACAGGGCGCACCGGGGAGCTGTTTTTT. This chain connects TRBV27 to TRBJ2-2; 9 bases align to TRBD1. CDR3 length: 14 amino acids. Germline V gene sequence: CDR1 MNHEY, CDR2 SMNVEV (reference sequence). After removal of 6 bases from V and 4 bases from J, the junction contained 3 bases not matched to a gene.

The chain carries TRBV29-1 and TRBJ2-3, with D tentatively TRBD1 or TRBD2 (5 bases each). Trimming removed 4 bases from V and 2 bases from J, with 13 bases in between. Germline V gene sequence: CDR1 SQVTM, CDR2 ANQGSEA. This CDR3 has 14 amino acids. This CDR3 reads CSVVGRQFTDTQYF. In DNA, the CDR3 is TGCAGCGTTGTGGGGAGACAGTTCACAGATACGCAGTATTTT.

V and J are TRBV28 and TRBJ2-7; 9 nucleotides agree with TRBD1. The germline CDR1 and CDR2 sequences are MDHEN and SYDVKM. J gave up 3 bases and V 5 bases, and 8 bases lay outside the gene matches. CDR3 length equals 15 residues. The CDR3 protein is CASSPYPGQGYEQYF. In DNA, the CDR3 is TGTGCCAGCAGTCCGTACCCGGGACAGGGCTACGAGCAGTACTTC. The variable domain in full, with the rest retrieved from reference TRBV28 and TRBJ2-7, is DVKVTQSSRYLVKRTGEKVFLECVQDMDHENMFWYRQDPGLGLRLIYFSYDVKMKEKGDIPEGYSVSREKKERFSLILESASTNQTSMYLCASSPYPGQGYEQYFGPGTRLTVT.

This clone was observed a single time. The chain carries TRBV16 and TRBJ1-5, with TRBD1 as a possible D gene (6 bases). The CDR3 has 15 residues. V lost 0 bases, J lost 5 bases, and 11 bases lay in between. CDR1 and CDR2 (germline): KGHSY, FQNENV. CDR3 nucleotides: TGTGCCAGCAGCCAATCTGCGGGGGCGGATCAGCCCCAGCATTTT. Its protein product is CASSQSAGADQPQHF.

The gene calls are TRBV29-1 and TRBJ1-5; D is unclear. The CDR3 runs 13 residues. Trimming removed 7 bases at V and 4 bases at J, with 14 bases between. Germline V gene data show CDR1 as SQVTM and CDR2 as ANQGSEA. The CDR3 coding sequence is TGCAGCGCTGCCCGGGATAGTAATCAGCCCCAGCATTTT. Translation gives CSAARDSNQPQHF.

The chain uses TRBV11-3 and TRBJ1-1; a weak D match, TRBD1 (5 bases). The germline V and J ends were trimmed by 1 base and 2 bases, with 23 bases remaining between them. This CDR3 contains 19 residues. Germline V gene lookup returns CDR1 SGHNT and CDR2 YENEEA. The CDR3 nucleotides read TGTGCCAGCAGCTTAGGAAACGCGGCCGAAGACGGGGGAAACACTGAAGCTTTCTTT. This gives the protein CASSLGNAAEDGGNTEAFF.

Comment on this clone: A read error may account for a junction end that differs from germline. The chain uses TRBV5-4 and TRBJ2-5; a possible D gene is TRBD2 (5 bases). The CDR3 extends over 14 amino acids. Per germline, CDR1 SGHNT and CDR2 YYREEE (reference sequence). DNA of the CDR3: TGCGCCAGCAGCCACATAGCGTTCCAAGAGACCCAGTACTTC. Translation gives CASSHIAFQETQYF.

The V and J genes are TRBV7-9 and TRBJ2-3; 11 positions match TRBD1. V shed 3 bases and J 10 bases; nucleotides not matched to a gene: 12. This CDR3 has 16 amino acids. Per the germline V gene, CDR1 is SEHNR and CDR2 is FQNEAQ (reference sequence). The CDR3 DNA reads TGTGCCAGCAGCTTCGCAACTCCGGGACAGGGGGGTCCGCAGTATTTT. It encodes CASSFATPGQGGPQYF.

As to this clone: Mismatch with germline at one junction end may stem from a read error. The rearrangement uses TRBV30 and TRBJ1-2; D may be TRBD1 (6 bases). Germline V gene data show CDR1 as GTSNPN and CDR2 as SVGIG (reference sequence). This CDR3 has 14 amino acids. CDR3 nucleotides: TGTGCCTGGAGTGGGGGGCTCGGGAACTATGGCCACACCTTC. The encoded protein is CAWSGGLGNYGHTF.